The TCR beta chain described here comes from a study of blood T cells in healthy people across ages. Study as a whole: In model experiments, template switching was able to capture about one barcoded beta molecule for every two T cells that were present. Study-level findings and limits: It was held that diversity estimates obtained from one million T cells represented underestimates.

Primers used in a second PCR of roughly 6 to 11 cycles were a sample-barcoded 5' primer and a J-beta primer mix. TCRdb passed the 5' RACE reads through MiXCR, listing each CDR3 protein once. This sample yields around 870,000 distinct CDR3 sequences, of which less than 35% are seen a single time; around 15% belongs to the top ten. This clonotype was counted at least ten times. What it recognizes is unknown. This TCR was sampled from a woman of 80 years or more in good health. Sequencing was carried out using blood.

The CDR3 is CASSPQALTGGYTF. The DNA of the CDR3 is TGTGCCAGCAGCCCACAGGCCTTGACTGGTGGCTACACCTTC. V gene TRBV7-9 combines with J gene TRBJ1-2; D is perhaps TRBD1 (5 bases). This CDR3 has 14 residues. The germline V and J ends were trimmed by 5 bases and 7 bases, with 17 bases remaining between them. Per the germline V gene, CDR1 is SEHNR and CDR2 is FQNEAQ (reference sequence).